Ten or more counts support the clone carrying this T cell receptor (beta chain). Its antigen is unknown. The data were taken from a study of identical twins. Findings and caveats of the study: Twin-shared out-of-frame alpha sequences showed excess low generation probability. Findings came from cross-sectional statistics, without long-term follow-up of donors. Fewer insertions marked abundant cord blood beta clonotypes; young adult naive trended weakly, memory not at all.

Donors uniformly comprised healthy Caucasians. Between the trimmed V and J ends, which lost 1 base and 10 bases, there was a span of 19 bases. The CDR3 extends over 15 amino acids. Germline values: CDR1 LGHNA, CDR2 YSLEER. Using its own MiXCR run on the 5' RACE reads, TCRdb lists one record per CDR3 protein. The data show approximately 590,000 distinct CDR3 sequences, approximately 9.6% seen once. These data also formed part of another study, on yellow fever vaccine responses in identical twins.

Input material: PBMCs. The receptor comes from a woman aged 18-29 years in good health. The chain links TRBV4-3 to TRBJ2-5; D uncertain. Here the CDR3 reads CASSQAIGGGMGQYF. CDR3 DNA sequence: TGCGCCAGCAGCCAAGCTATTGGCGGTGGGATGGGCCAGTACTTC.